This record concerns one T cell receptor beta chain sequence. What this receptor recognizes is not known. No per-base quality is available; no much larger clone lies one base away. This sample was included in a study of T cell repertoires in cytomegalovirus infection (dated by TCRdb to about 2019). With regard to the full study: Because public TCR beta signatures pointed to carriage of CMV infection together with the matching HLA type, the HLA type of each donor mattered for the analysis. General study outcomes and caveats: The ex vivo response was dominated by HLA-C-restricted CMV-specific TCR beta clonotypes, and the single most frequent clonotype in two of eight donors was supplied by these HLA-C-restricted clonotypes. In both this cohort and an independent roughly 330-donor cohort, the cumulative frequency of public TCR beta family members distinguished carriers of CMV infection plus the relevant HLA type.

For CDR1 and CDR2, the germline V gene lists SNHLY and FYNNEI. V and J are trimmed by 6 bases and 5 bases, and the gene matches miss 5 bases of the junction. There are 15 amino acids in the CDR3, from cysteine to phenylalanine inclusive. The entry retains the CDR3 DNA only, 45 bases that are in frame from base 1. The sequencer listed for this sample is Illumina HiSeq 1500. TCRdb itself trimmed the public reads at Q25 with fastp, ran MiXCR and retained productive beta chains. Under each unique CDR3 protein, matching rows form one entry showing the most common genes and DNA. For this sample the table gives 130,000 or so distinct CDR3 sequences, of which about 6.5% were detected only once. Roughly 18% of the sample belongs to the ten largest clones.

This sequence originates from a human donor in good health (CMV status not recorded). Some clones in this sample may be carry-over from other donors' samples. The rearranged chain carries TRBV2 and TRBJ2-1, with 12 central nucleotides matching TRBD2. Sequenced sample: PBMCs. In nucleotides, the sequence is TGTGCCAGCAGGGAGACTAGCGGGGGTGACAATGAGCAGTTCTTC. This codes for CASRETSGGDNEQFF.